The 10 T cell receptor beta chains given below trace back to one sample, sequenced in a study of blood T cell repertoires in COVID-19. Profiling relied on immunoSEQ multiplex PCR, and the TCRdb table lists in-frame clones only, not all of them. This table has about 150,000 clones, about 88% appearing once. Material: peripheral blood. Every receptor here comes from a woman aged 60-70 years with COVID-19, enrolled during active disease.

The V gene is TRBV6-5, the J gene TRBJ1-2; the match to TRBD1 covers 7 bases. The CDR3 runs 12 residues. Trimming cost V 8 bases and J 10 bases; bases outside gene matches: 10. CDR1 is MNHEY, CDR2 SVGAGI, per germline. This CDR3 is CASGTVPSHYTF. As DNA, the CDR3 is TGTGCCAGCGGGACAGTCCCTAGTCACTACACCTTC.

The rearrangement uses TRBV7-9 and TRBJ1-1; 7 nucleotides align to TRBD1. The germline CDR1 and CDR2 sequences are SEHNR and FQNEAQ (reference sequence). CDR3 length equals 15 residues. Trimming at V came to 5 bases and at J to 1 base, leaving 7 bases not matched to a gene. The chain's CDR3 is CASSPTGAPNTEAFF. The CDR3 coding sequence is TGTGCCAGCAGCCCCACAGGGGCCCCGAACACTGAAGCTTTCTTT.

The chain links TRBV5-1 to TRBJ1-2; D remains ambiguous. The CDR3 extends over 15 amino acids. CDR1 is SGHRS, CDR2 YFSETQ, per germline. Trimming took 4 bases from V and 2 from J, leaving 15 bases between them. CDR3 sequence (DNA): TGCGCCAGCAGCCCGGCTACTCCGGGGAACTATGGCTACACCTTC. It specifies CASSPATPGNYGYTF.

The V and J genes are TRBV19 and TRBJ2-5, with D unclear. Germline V CDR1 and CDR2: LNHDA, SQIVND (reference sequence). This CDR3 contains 13 residues. V gave up 4 bases and J gave up 7 bases, with 13 bases separating them. In DNA, the CDR3 is TGTGCCAGTAGTACAGGATCGGATTGGACCCAGTACTTC. Translating it yields CASSTGSDWTQYF.

The chain couples TRBV10-3 to TRBJ2-7; a weak D match, TRBD1 (6 bases). CDR1 is ENHRY and CDR2 is SYGVKD in the germline V gene. CDR3 length: 15 residues. Between the trimmed V and J ends, which lost 0 bases and 1 base, there was a span of 10 bases. Here the CDR3 reads CAISESGTLSYEQYF. CDR3 bases: TGTGCCATCAGTGAGTCCGGGACACTTTCCTACGAGCAGTACTTC.

The chain links TRBV24-1 to TRBJ1-4, with a weak D call TRBD1 (6 bases). CDR1 and CDR2 from the germline V gene are KGHDR and SFDVKD. V was pared by 4 bases and J by 10 bases, with 6 bases between. This CDR3 has 11 amino acids. The CDR3: CATSEGGKLFF. The DNA for the CDR3 is TGTGCCACCAGTGAAGGGGGAAAACTGTTTTTT.

The chain links TRBV6-5 to TRBJ2-1, with a possible D match to TRBD1 (6 bases). Germline CDR1 and CDR2: MNHEY and SVGAGI. Trimming cost V 6 bases and J 8 bases, with 14 bases left between them. The CDR3 runs to 13 residues. CDR3 nucleotides: TGTGCCAGCAGAGTACTCACAGGGTATGAGCAGTTCTTC. Protein sequence: CASRVLTGYEQFF.

V is TRBV18 and J is TRBJ1-3, with TRBD1 matching over 7 bases. This CDR3 is 17 amino acids long. The V and J ends lost 2 bases and 0 bases, in that order; junction bases with no gene match: 7. The germline V gene has CDR1 KGHSH and CDR2 LQKENI. The CDR3 reads CASSPVRQGGSGNTIYF. The CDR3 DNA sequence: TGTGCCAGCTCACCAGTAAGACAGGGTGGCTCTGGAAACACCATATATTTT.

The chain joins TRBV30 to TRBJ1-2; 8 bases are a match to TRBD1. Germline V gene sequence: CDR1 GTSNPN, CDR2 SVGIG (reference sequence). Trimming took 2 bases from V and 3 from J; bases not matched to a gene: 5. The CDR3 spans 14 residues. The CDR3 is CAWSPPGGYYGYTF. DNA for the CDR3: TGTGCCTGGAGTCCGCCAGGGGGCTACTATGGCTACACCTTC. Looking up the rest from reference TRBV30 and TRBJ1-2 gives the full variable domain: SQTIHQWPATLVQPVGSPLSLECTVEGTSNPNLYWYRQAAGRGLQLLFYSVGIGQISSEVPQNLSASRPQDRQFILSSKKLLLSDSGFYLCAWSPPGGYYGYTFGSGTRLTVV.

This sequence joins TRBV11-2 and TRBJ1-4, with D possibly being TRBD1 (6 bases). The CDR3 runs to 13 residues. The germline CDR1 and CDR2 sequences are SGHAT and FQNNGV. The V gene lost 5 bases and the J gene lost 8 bases, with 12 bases spanning the gap. DNA for the CDR3: TGTGCCAGCAGCGGTAGGACAGCCGAAAAACTGTTTTTT. Its protein product is CASSGRTAEKLFF.